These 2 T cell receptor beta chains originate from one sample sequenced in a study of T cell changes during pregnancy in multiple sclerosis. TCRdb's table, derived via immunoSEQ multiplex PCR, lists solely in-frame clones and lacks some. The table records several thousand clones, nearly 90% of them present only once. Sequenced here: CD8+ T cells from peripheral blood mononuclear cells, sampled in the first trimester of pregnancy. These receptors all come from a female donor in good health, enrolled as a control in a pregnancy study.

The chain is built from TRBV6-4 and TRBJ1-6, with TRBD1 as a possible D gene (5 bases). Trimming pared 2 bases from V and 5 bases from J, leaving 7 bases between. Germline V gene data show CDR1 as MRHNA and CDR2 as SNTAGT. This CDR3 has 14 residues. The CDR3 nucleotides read TGTGCCAGCAGTGACGGGGGGGATAATTCACCCCTCCACTTT. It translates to CASSDGGDNSPLHF.

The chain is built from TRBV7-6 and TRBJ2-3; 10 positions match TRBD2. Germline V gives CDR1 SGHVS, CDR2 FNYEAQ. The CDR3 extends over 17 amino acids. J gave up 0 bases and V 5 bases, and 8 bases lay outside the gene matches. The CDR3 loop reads CASSLVASGGSTDTQYF. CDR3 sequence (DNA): TGTGCCAGCAGCCTCGTGGCTAGCGGGGGTAGCACAGATACGCAGTATTTT.